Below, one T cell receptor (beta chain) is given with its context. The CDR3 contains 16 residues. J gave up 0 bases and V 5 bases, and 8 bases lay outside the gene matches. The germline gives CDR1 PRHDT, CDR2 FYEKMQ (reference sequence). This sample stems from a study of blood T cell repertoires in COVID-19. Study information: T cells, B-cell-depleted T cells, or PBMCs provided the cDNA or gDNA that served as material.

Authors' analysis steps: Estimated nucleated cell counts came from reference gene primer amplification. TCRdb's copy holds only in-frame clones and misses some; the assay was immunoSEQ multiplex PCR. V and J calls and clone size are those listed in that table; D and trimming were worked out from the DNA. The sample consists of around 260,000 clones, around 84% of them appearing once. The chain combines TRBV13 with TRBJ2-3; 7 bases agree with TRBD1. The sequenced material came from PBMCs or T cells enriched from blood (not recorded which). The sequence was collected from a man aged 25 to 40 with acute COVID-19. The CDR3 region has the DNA TGTGCCAGCAGCCCCGGACAGGCCCCAAGCACAGATACGCAGTATTTT. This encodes CASSPGQAPSTDTQYF.